The sequence of this T cell receptor (beta chain) was determined in a study of blood T cell repertoires in COVID-19. V lost 0 bases, J lost 2 bases, and 3 bases stayed unmatched. The CDR3 has 16 residues. The V gene's germline CDR1 is LGHDT and CDR2 YNNKEL (reference sequence). Generated by immunoSEQ multiplex PCR, the TCRdb table keeps only in-frame clones and is missing some. The sample lists around 230,000 clones; about 81% were seen once. This receptor was taken from a man aged 40-50 years who had recovered from COVID-19. J is TRBJ2-7 and V is TRBV3-1 (or the pseudogene TRBV3-2); 11 bases are a match to TRBD2. Sequenced material: PBMCs or T cells enriched from blood (not recorded which). The CDR3 nucleotides are TGTGCCAGCAGCCAAGAGGGGGGACTAGCGGCCTACGAGCAGTACTTC. Amino acids: CASSQEGGLAAYEQYF.